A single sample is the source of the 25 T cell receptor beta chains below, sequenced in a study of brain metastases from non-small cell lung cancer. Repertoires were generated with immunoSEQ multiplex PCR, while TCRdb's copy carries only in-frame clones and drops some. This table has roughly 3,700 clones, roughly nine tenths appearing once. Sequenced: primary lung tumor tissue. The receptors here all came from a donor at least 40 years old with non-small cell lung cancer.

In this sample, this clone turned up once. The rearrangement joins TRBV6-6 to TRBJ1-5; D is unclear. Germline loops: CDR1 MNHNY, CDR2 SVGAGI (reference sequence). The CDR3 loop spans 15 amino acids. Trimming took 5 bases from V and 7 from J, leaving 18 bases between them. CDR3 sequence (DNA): TGTGCCAGCAGTCCACCCGGCCTCAATGGGCAGCCCCAGCATTTT. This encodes CASSPPGLNGQPQHF.

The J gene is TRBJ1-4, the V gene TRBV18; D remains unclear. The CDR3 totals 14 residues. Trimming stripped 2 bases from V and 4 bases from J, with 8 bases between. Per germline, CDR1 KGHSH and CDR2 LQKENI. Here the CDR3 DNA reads TGTGCCAGCTCACCAACACAGAATAATGAAAAACTGTTTTTT. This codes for CASSPTQNNEKLFF.

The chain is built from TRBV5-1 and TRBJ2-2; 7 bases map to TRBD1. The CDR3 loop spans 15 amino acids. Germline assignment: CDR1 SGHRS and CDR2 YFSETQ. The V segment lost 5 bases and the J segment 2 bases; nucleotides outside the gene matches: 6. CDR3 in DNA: TGCGCCAGCAGGGTGGGACAGACTAACACCGGGGAGCTGTTTTTT. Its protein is CASRVGQTNTGELFF. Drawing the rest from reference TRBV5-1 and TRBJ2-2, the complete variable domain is KAGVTQTPRYLIKTRGQQVTLSCSPISGHRSVSWYQQTPGQGLQFLFEYFSETQRNKGNFPGRFSGRQFSNSRSEMNVSTLELGDSALYLCASRVGQTNTGELFFGEGSRLTVL.

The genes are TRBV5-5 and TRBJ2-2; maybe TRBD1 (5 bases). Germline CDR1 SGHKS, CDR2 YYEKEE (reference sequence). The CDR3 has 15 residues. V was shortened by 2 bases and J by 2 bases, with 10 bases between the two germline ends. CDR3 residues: CASSFSDSNTGELFF. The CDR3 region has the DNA TGTGCCAGCAGCTTCAGTGACAGCAACACCGGGGAGCTGTTTTTT.

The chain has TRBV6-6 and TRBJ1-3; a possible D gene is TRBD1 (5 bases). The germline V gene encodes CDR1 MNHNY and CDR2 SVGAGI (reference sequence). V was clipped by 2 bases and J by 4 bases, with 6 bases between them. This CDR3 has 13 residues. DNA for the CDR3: TGTGCCAGCAGTTACCAGGGCGGAAACACCATATATTTT. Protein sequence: CASSYQGGNTIYF.

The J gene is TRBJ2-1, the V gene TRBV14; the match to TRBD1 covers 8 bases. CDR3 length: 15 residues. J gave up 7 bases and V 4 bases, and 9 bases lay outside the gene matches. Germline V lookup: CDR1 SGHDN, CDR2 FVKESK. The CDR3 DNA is TGTGCCAGCAGCCGATCAGGGGGCGCTGAGAATGAGCAGTTCTTC. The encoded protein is CASSRSGGAENEQFF. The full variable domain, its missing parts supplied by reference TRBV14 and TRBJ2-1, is EAGVTQFPSHSVIEKGQTVTLRCDPISGHDNLYWYRRVMGKEIKFLLHFVKESKQDESGMPNNRFLAERTGGTYSTLKVQPAELEDSGVYFCASSRSGGAENEQFFGPGTRLTVL.

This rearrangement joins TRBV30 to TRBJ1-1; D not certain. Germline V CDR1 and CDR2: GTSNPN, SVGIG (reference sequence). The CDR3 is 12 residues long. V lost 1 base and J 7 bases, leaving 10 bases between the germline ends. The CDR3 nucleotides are TGTGCCTGGAGTGAAATTCTCAATGAAGCTTTCTTT. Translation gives CAWSEILNEAFF.

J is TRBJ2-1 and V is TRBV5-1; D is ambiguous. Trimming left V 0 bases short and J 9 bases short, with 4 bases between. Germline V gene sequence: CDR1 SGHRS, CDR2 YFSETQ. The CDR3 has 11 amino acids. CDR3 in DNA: TGCGCCAGCAGCTTGGAAAGTGAGCAGTTCTTC. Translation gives CASSLESEQFF.

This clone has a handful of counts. CDR3 sequence: CSVTRGETQYF. The CDR3 region has the DNA TGCAGCGTCACTAGAGGAGAGACCCAGTACTTC. The genes are TRBV29-1 and TRBJ2-5; TRBD2 is a possible D gene (5 bases). The V end was cut by 6 bases, the J end by 4 bases, with 9 bases between. The CDR3 has 11 amino acids. CDR1 is SQVTM and CDR2 is ANQGSEA in the germline V gene. Variable domain in full (rest from reference TRBV29-1 and TRBJ2-5): SAVISQKPSRDICQRGTSLTIQCQVDSQVTMMFWYRQQPGQSLTLIATANQGSEATYESGFVIDKFPISRPNLTFSTLTVSNMSPEDSSIYLCSVTRGETQYFGPGTRLLVL.

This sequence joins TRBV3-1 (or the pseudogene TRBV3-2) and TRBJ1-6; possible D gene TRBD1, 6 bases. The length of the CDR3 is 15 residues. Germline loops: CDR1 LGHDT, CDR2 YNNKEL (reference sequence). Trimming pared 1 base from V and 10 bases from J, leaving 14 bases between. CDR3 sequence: CASSQVPAGVSPLHF. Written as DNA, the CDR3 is TGTGCCAGCAGCCAAGTTCCGGCAGGGGTCTCACCCCTCCACTTT.

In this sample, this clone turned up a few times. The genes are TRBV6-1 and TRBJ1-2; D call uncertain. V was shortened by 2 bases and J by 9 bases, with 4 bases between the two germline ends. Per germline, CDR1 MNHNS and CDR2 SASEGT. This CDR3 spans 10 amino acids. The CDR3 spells CASSEISYTF. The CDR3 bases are TGTGCCAGCAGTGAAATCAGCTACACCTTC.

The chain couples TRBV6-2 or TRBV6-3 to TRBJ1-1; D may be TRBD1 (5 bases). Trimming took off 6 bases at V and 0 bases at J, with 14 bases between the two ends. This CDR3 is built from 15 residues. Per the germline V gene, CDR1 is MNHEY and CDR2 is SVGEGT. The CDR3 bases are TGTGCCAGCAGCCAACCGGGACCTATGAACACTGAAGCTTTCTTT. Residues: CASSQPGPMNTEAFF.

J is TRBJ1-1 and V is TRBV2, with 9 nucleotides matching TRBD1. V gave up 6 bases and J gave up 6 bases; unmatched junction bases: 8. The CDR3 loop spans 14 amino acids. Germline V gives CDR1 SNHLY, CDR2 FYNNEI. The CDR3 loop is CASSPGTGRAEAFF. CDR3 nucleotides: TGTGCCAGCAGCCCCGGGACAGGGAGAGCTGAAGCTTTCTTT.

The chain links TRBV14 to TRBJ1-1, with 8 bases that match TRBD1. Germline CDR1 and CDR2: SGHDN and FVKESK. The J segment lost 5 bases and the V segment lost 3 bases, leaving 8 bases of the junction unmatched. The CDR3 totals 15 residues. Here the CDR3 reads CASSQRTGRSTEAFF. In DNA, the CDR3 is TGTGCCAGCAGCCAGCGGACAGGGAGGAGTACTGAAGCTTTCTTT. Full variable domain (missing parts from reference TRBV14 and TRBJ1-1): EAGVTQFPSHSVIEKGQTVTLRCDPISGHDNLYWYRRVMGKEIKFLLHFVKESKQDESGMPNNRFLAERTGGTYSTLKVQPAELEDSGVYFCASSQRTGRSTEAFFGQGTRLTVV.

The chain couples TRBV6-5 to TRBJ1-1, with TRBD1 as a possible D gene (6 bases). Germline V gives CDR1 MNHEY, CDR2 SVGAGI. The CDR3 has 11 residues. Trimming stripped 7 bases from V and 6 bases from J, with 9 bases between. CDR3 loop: CASIWTAEAFF. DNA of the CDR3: TGTGCCAGCATCTGGACAGCTGAAGCTTTCTTT.

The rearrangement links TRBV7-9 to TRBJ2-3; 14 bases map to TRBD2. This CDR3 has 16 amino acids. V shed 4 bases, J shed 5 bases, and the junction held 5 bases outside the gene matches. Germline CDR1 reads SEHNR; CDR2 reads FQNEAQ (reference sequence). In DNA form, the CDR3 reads TGTGCCAGCAGCTGGGGGACTAGCGGGGGTGGAGATACGCAGTATTTT. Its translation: CASSWGTSGGGDTQYF.

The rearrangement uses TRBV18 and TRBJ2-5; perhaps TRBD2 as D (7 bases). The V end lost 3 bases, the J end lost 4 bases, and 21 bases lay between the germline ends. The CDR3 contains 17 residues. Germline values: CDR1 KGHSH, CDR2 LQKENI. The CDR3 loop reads CASSPEKAGASLETQYF. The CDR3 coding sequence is TGTGCCAGCTCACCCGAGAAGGCGGGGGCCTCGCTAGAGACCCAGTACTTC.

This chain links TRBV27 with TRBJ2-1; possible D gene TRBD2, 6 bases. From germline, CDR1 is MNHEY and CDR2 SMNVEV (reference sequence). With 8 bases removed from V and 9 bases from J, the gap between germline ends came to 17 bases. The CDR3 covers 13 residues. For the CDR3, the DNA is TGTGCCAGCCGGTTACCGGGAGTCAGTGAGCAGTTCTTC. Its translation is CASRLPGVSEQFF.

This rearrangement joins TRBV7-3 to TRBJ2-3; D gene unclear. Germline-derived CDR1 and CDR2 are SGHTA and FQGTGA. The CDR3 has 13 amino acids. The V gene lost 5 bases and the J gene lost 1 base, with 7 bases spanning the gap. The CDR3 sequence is CASSGVRTDTQYF. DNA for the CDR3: TGTGCCAGCAGCGGGGTCCGCACAGATACGCAGTATTTT.

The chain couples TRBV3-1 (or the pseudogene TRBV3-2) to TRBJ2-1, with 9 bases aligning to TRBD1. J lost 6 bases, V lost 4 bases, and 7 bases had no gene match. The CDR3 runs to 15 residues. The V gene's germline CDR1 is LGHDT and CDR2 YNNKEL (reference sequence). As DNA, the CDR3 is TGTGCCAGCAGCCCCGGGACAGGGCTTTTCAATGAGCAGTTCTTC. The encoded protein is CASSPGTGLFNEQFF.

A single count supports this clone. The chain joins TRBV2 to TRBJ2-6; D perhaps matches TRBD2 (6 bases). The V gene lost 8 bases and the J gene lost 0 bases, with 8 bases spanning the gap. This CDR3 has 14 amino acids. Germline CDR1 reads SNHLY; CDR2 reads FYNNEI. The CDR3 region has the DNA TGTGCCAGCGACGGGGGCTCTGGGGCCAACGTCCTGACTTTC. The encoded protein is CASDGGSGANVLTF.

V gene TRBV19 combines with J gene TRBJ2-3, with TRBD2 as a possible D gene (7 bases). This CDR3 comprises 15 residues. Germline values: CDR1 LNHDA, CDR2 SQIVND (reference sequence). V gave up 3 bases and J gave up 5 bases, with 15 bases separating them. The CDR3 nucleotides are TGTGCCAGTAGTATGGGGGGGCCAGATAAAGATACGCAGTATTTT. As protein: CASSMGGPDKDTQYF.

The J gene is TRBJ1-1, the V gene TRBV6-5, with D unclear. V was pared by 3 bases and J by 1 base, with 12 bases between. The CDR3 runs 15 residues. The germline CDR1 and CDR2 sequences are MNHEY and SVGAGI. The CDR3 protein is CASSYQETTNTEAFF. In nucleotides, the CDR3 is TGTGCCAGCAGTTATCAAGAGACGACGAACACTGAAGCTTTCTTT.

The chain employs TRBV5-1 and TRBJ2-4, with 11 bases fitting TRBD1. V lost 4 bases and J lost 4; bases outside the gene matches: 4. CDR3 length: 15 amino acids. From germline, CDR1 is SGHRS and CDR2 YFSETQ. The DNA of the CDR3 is TGCGCCAGCAGCGACCGGGACAGGGGGAAAAACATTCAGTACTTC. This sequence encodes CASSDRDRGKNIQYF.

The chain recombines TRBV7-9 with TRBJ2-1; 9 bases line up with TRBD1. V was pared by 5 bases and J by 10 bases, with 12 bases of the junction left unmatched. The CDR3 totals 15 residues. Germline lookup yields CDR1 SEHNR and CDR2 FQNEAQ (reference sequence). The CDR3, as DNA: TGTGCCAGCAGCCAGGACAGGGGATTTTTATTGGAGCAGTTCTTC. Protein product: CASSQDRGFLLEQFF.